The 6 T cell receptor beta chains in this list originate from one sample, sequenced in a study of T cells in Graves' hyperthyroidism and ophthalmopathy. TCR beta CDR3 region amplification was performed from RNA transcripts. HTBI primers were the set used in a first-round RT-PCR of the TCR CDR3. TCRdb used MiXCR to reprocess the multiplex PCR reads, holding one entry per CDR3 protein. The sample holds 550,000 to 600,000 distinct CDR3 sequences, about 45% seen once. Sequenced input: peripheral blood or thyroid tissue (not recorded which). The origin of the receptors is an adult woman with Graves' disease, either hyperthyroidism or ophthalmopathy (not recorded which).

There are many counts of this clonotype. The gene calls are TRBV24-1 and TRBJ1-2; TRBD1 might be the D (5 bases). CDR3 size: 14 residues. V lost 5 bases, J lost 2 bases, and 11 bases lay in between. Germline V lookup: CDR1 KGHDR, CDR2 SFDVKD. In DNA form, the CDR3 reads TGTGCCACCAGTGGGACCAAGGGGAACTATGGCTACACCTTC. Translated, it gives CATSGTKGNYGYTF.

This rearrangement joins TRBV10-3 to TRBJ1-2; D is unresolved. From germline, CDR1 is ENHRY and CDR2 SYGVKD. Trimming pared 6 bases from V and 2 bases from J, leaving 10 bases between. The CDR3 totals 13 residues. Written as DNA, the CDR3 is TGTGCCATCAGCCAGGCTTTGAACTATGGCTACACCTTC. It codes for CAISQALNYGYTF.

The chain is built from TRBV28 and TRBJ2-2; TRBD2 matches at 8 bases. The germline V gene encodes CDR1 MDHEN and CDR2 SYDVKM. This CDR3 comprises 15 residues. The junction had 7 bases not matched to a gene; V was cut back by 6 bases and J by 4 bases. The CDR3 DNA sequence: TGTGCCAGCAGCACCAGCGGGAGCGTCACCGGGGAGCTGTTTTTT. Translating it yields CASSTSGSVTGELFF.

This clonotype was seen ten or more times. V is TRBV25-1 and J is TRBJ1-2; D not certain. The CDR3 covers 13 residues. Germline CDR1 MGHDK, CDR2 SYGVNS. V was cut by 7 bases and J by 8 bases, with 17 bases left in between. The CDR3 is CASNLGTTAGYTF. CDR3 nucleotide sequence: TGTGCCAGCAACCTCGGAACAACGGCCGGCTACACCTTC.

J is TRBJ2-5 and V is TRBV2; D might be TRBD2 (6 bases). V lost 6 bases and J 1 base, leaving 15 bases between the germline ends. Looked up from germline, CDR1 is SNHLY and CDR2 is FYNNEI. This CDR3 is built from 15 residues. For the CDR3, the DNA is TGTGCCAGCAGAGTGAACCGGGACTCCCAAGAGACCCAGTACTTC. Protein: CASRVNRDSQETQYF.

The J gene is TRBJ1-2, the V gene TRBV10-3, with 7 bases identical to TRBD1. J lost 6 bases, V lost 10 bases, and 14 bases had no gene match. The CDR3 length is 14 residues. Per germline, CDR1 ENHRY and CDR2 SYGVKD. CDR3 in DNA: TGTGCCACGGCAGACAGGGCCCGGGCCCATGGCTACACCTTC. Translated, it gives CATADRARAHGYTF.